A selection of T cell receptor beta chains follows, all from one sample in a study of blood T cells in healthy people across ages. Via MiXCR, TCRdb re-called the 5' RACE reads, giving one row per CDR3 protein. The table includes 1.5 million or so distinct CDR3 sequences, approximately 40% detected once. The material sequenced was blood. The receptors here all came from a woman between 18 and 29 years old in good health. The CDR3 runs from the conserved cysteine through the conserved F or W. Fields, in order: J gene, V gene, CDR3 protein.

>TRBJ2-1|TRBV7-7
CASSLENSGRGETQFF
>TRBJ2-3|TRBV20-1
CSARGSGGKGGDTQYF
>TRBJ2-3|TRBV7-6
CASQRDSTDTQYF
>TRBJ2-1|TRBV5-1
CASSSNGHNEQFF
>TRBJ1-4|TRBV12-3/TRBV12-4
CASSPYPSSTNEKLFF
>TRBJ2-3|TRBV12-3/TRBV12-4
CVSSAPTSGLTDTQYF
>TRBJ2-5|TRBV4-1
CASSLPTGTSFEETQYF
>TRBJ2-5|TRBV20-1
CSARTGLASEQYF
>TRBJ1-5|TRBV29-1
CSVRQGVNQPQHF
>.|TRBV9
CASSTTGGQETQFF
>TRBJ1-2|TRBV27
CASSSSRGQHYGYTF
>TRBJ2-5|TRBV27
CASSRGLSYNEQYF
>.|TRBV4-2
CASSPLTLTSATYEQYF
>TRBJ2-1|TRBV15
CATSSRDGRQFF
>TRBJ2-6|TRBV9
CACSVRAETGSGANVLTF
>TRBJ2-7|TRBV7-9
CASSSGGLEQYF
>TRBJ2-7|TRBV7-3
CASSLGGTDEQYF
>TRBJ2-1|TRBV2
CASSDSGGYNEQFF
>TRBJ2-5|TRBV20-1
CSARIGCGQYF
>TRBJ1-2|TRBV7-9
CASSLAGGVYGYTF
>TRBJ2-5|TRBV3-1
CASSRQGGKETQYF
>TRBJ1-6|TRBV5-5
CASSSNRGSSYNSPLHF
>TRBJ2-1|TRBV6-1
CASSPRPGLAGNEQFF
>TRBJ1-2|TRBV29-1
CSIKDRDSLYGYTF
>TRBJ2-3|TRBV11-2
CASSWDLRSGSRTDTQYF
>TRBJ2-1|TRBV6-6
CASSYHNNEQFF
>TRBJ2-1|TRBV7-2
CASSAVLRGGYGYEQFF
>TRBJ1-2|TRBV20-1
CSARDRAGDYGYTF
>TRBJ2-7|TRBV7-2
CASSFWTDTYEQYF
>TRBJ1-2|TRBV2
CASSVVGYTF
>TRBJ2-7|TRBV28
CASRGHEQYF
>TRBJ2-7|TRBV6-5
CASSHREGLIEQYF
>TRBJ2-5|TRBV4-2
CASSQGGQGIPGETQYF
>TRBJ2-1|TRBV6-1
CASSEVGSRDEQFF
>TRBJ2-5|TRBV30
CAWSRGVVREQYF
>TRBJ2-7|TRBV2
CASSEDGGSAYEQYF
>TRBJ2-1|TRBV12-5
CASAPTGTNEQFF
>TRBJ1-2|TRBV20-1
CSAKVGGSYDYTF
>TRBJ2-5|TRBV15
CATGPPETQYF
>TRBJ2-7|TRBV11-2
CASSLVYSDTRSYEQYF
>TRBJ2-5|TRBV10-3
CAISSAGRGGRETQYF
>TRBJ2-7|TRBV6-6
CASTRRGESYEQYF
>TRBJ2-7|TRBV12-3/TRBV12-4
CTSSPPGQKYEQYF
>TRBJ2-3|TRBV9
CASSVGATQHQEQYF
>TRBJ2-1|TRBV10-3
CATSASLQTSAYNEQFF
>TRBJ2-7|TRBV7-9
CASSSSGISYEQYF
>TRBJ2-5|TRBV12-3/TRBV12-4
CASGLGRQETQYF
>TRBJ2-5|TRBV14
CASSQFLRDGETQYF
>TRBJ2-4|TRBV11-2
CASREAKNIQYF
>TRBJ2-3|TRBV20-1
CSASPPGLATSTDTQYF
>TRBJ2-1|TRBV29-1
CSVETGLLSEQFF
>TRBJ1-2|TRBV12-3/TRBV12-4
CAISDRDIYGYTF
>TRBJ2-5|TRBV28
CASRATGGTETQYF
>TRBJ2-5|TRBV21-1
CASSKVGSGGSYNEQYF
>TRBJ2-7|TRBV4-1
CASSQGLGSSYEQYF
>TRBJ1-2|TRBV20-1
CSARPQGVGGYTF
>TRBJ1-2|TRBV13
CASSLQLTEGYTF
>TRBJ2-1|TRBV5-1
CASSLEAVNEQFF
>TRBJ2-5|TRBV20-1
CSARYHGAEETQYF